The 6 T cell receptor beta chains given below trace back to one sample, sequenced in a study of neoadjuvant anti-PD-1 for oral cavity cancer. Sequenced by immunoSEQ multiplex PCR; TCRdb stores in-frame clones only, minus some. Of about 6,000 clones in the sample, roughly three fifths were seen once. This specimen consisted of tumor tissue, obtained before nivolumab (anti-PD-1) treatment. These receptors originate from a person aged 40 to 85 with oral cavity squamous cell carcinoma.

The rearrangement uses TRBV27 and TRBJ1-5; D remains ambiguous. The V gene lost 8 bases and the J gene lost 3 bases, with 8 bases spanning the gap. The CDR3 extends over 12 amino acids. CDR1 MNHEY and CDR2 SMNVEV come from the germline V gene (reference sequence). The CDR3 DNA reads as TGTGCCAGCGGCCTGATCAATCAGCCCCAGCATTTT. This encodes CASGLINQPQHF.

This sequence joins TRBV27 and TRBJ1-2, with D perhaps matching TRBD1 (6 bases). Germline CDR1 MNHEY, CDR2 SMNVEV (reference sequence). V lost 3 bases to trimming and J lost 4 bases, with 9 bases between them. The CDR3 consists of 13 residues. DNA for the CDR3: TGTGCCAGCAGTTTCCGGGGGCTCTATGGCTACACCTTC. It encodes CASSFRGLYGYTF.

The chain employs TRBV7-9 and TRBJ2-5; D remains ambiguous. CDR3 length: 14 amino acids. Germline-derived CDR1 and CDR2 are SEHNR and FQNEAQ (reference sequence). Trimming pared 5 bases from V and 5 bases from J, leaving 15 bases between. CDR3 amino acids: CASSVHLGGETQYF. CDR3 bases: TGTGCCAGCAGCGTCCATTTAGGTGGGGAGACCCAGTACTTC.

The chain uses TRBV28 and TRBJ2-3, with D possibly matching TRBD2 (6 bases). The CDR3 is 15 amino acids. The germline gives CDR1 MDHEN, CDR2 SYDVKM. V was shortened by 5 bases and J by 3 bases, with 15 bases between the two germline ends. The DNA of the CDR3 is TGTGCCAGCAGTCCCCGGGGCGGGGCTACAGATACGCAGTATTTT. Protein sequence: CASSPRGGATDTQYF.

The rearrangement links TRBV4-1 to TRBJ2-3; 8 bases are a match to TRBD2. This CDR3 is built from 17 residues. The V segment lost 0 bases and the J segment 4 bases; nucleotides outside the gene matches: 9. Germline V gene sequence: CDR1 MGHRA, CDR2 YSYEKL. CDR3: CASSQEGSSGRADTQYF. The CDR3 nucleotides read TGCGCCAGCAGCCAAGAAGGTTCTAGCGGGCGGGCAGATACGCAGTATTTT.

The V call is TRBV7-6, the J call TRBJ2-1; tentatively, D is TRBD2 (6 bases). There are 13 residues in the CDR3. V was pared by 4 bases and J by 6 bases, with 10 bases between. Germline CDR1 and CDR2: SGHVS and FNYEAQ. CDR3: CASSSSGGNEQFF. The CDR3 bases are TGTGCCAGCAGCTCTTCCGGGGGCAATGAGCAGTTCTTC.